These 32 T cell receptor beta chains originate from one sample sequenced in a study of T cell repertoires in cytomegalovirus infection. The antigens of these receptors remain unknown. MiXCR was run by TCRdb on the reads, yielding one entry per CDR3 protein. The data contain about 570,000 distinct CDR3 sequences, over 35% of them singletons. The sample was cultured PBMCs, taken from culture after CMV antigen stimulation. Every receptor here comes from a human donor in good health (CMV status not recorded). Some clones in this sample may be carry-over from other donors' samples.

This clonotype was picked up one time. The chain combines TRBV6-2 or TRBV6-3 with TRBJ2-2; D unclear. Germline V lookup: CDR1 MNHEY, CDR2 SVGEGT. The CDR3 totals 14 residues. V was clipped by 6 bases and J by 3 bases, with 11 bases between them. CDR3 loop: CASRALQYTGELFF. As DNA, the CDR3 is TGTGCCAGCAGAGCCCTCCAATACACCGGGGAGCTGTTTTTT.

V is TRBV28 and J is TRBJ1-1; tentative D call: TRBD1 (6 bases). Germline CDR1 MDHEN, CDR2 SYDVKM. Trimming removed 11 bases at V and 0 bases at J, with 13 bases between. This CDR3 is built from 13 residues. The CDR3 coding sequence is TGTGCCGGCGCGGGACAAATGAACACTGAAGCTTTCTTT. This translates into CAGAGQMNTEAFF.

Only a few counts were recorded for this clonotype. This rearrangement joins TRBV7-2 to TRBJ2-7; D gene ambiguous. This CDR3 has 13 amino acids. V lost 4 bases to trimming and J lost 2 bases, with 9 bases between them. The V gene's germline CDR1 is SGHTA and CDR2 FQGNSA. In nucleotides, the CDR3 is TGTGCCAGCAGCTGGGATTGGACCTACGAGCAGTACTTC. Translated, it gives CASSWDWTYEQYF.

This clonotype was seen a handful of times. The chain has TRBV7-2 and TRBJ2-3; unclear D gene. Trimming cost V 3 bases and J 0 bases, with 13 bases left between them. Germline loops: CDR1 SGHTA, CDR2 FQGNSA. The CDR3 consists of 16 residues. CDR3 protein: CASSFRLRSSTDTQYF. As DNA, the CDR3 is TGTGCCAGCAGCTTCCGACTTCGCTCTAGCACAGATACGCAGTATTTT. Complete variable domain (other parts from reference TRBV7-2 and TRBJ2-3): GAGVSQSPSNKVTEKGKDVELRCDPISGHTALYWYRQSLGQGLEFLIYFQGNSAPDKSGLPSDRFSAERTGGSVSTLTIQRTQQEDSAVYLCASSFRLRSSTDTQYFGPGTRLTVL.

The sample holds many counts of this clonotype. The V gene is TRBV7-2, the J gene TRBJ2-3; D possibly corresponds to TRBD2 (5 bases). The CDR3 spans 13 residues. V was pared by 1 base and J by 6 bases, with 8 bases between. Germline CDR1 reads SGHTA; CDR2 reads FQGNSA. CDR3 in amino acids: CASSLGLADTQYF. DNA for the CDR3: TGTGCCAGCAGCTTAGGGTTAGCGGATACGCAGTATTTT.

This clonotype was seen a few times. The CDR3 nucleotides are TGTGCCAGCAGCTTACTAGCGGGGGACGATACGCAGTATTTT. Protein: CASSLLAGDDTQYF. This sequence joins TRBV7-9 and TRBJ2-3; the match to TRBD2 covers 10 bases. CDR1 and CDR2 (germline): SEHNR, FQNEAQ (reference sequence). This CDR3 is built from 14 residues. With V trimmed by 2 bases and J by 6 bases, 2 bases remained unmatched.

CDR3 DNA: TGTGCCAGCAGCTCCCGACAGGGTGTTTTAAACACCATATATTTT. Its translation is CASSSRQGVLNTIYF. V usage is TRBV7-6 and J usage is TRBJ1-3; TRBD1 matches 7 bases. This CDR3 region has 15 residues. Germline trimming cut 4 bases from V and 6 bases from J; bases unmatched to any gene: 9. Germline V gene data show CDR1 as SGHVS and CDR2 as FNYEAQ.

This clonotype is a singleton in its sample. The V gene is TRBV4-2, the J gene TRBJ1-2; D might be TRBD1 (5 bases). Trimming took off 0 bases at V and 8 bases at J, with 19 bases between the two ends. This CDR3 has 16 residues. The germline CDR1 and CDR2 sequences are LGHNA and YNFKEQ. CDR3 loop: CASSQDKAQASGGYTF. DNA of the CDR3: TGTGCCAGCAGCCAAGATAAGGCACAGGCTTCAGGGGGCTACACCTTC.

The chain joins TRBV7-3 to TRBJ2-2; TRBD2 aligns across 13 bases. This CDR3 has 15 amino acids. Germline assignment: CDR1 SGHTA and CDR2 FQGTGA. Germline trimming cut 5 bases from V and 6 bases from J; bases unmatched to any gene: 3. In DNA form, the CDR3 reads TGTGCCAGCAGCACCGGGACTAGCGGGGCCGGGGAGCTGTTTTTT. It translates to CASSTGTSGAGELFF.

This chain links TRBV7-4 with TRBJ2-7; no firm D call. The CDR3 is 16 amino acids. The germline V gene encodes CDR1 SGHVT and CDR2 SQSDAQ. Trimming removed 0 bases at V and 0 bases at J, with 12 bases between. The CDR3 nucleotides read TGTGCCAGCAGCTTAGCGTGGCAGGTTAGCTCCTACGAGCAGTACTTC. Translated: CASSLAWQVSSYEQYF.

The V call is TRBV27, the J call TRBJ1-2, with no clear D. V shed 4 bases and J shed 3 bases, with 9 bases lying between them. This CDR3 comprises 13 residues. Germline assignment: CDR1 MNHEY and CDR2 SMNVEV (reference sequence). The CDR3 reads CASSSSAYYGYTF. The CDR3 DNA sequence: TGTGCCAGCAGTTCATCGGCGTACTATGGCTACACCTTC.

Ten or more counts support this clonotype. The V gene is TRBV6-1, the J gene TRBJ2-2; TRBD2 matches at 8 bases. CDR1 and CDR2 from the germline V gene are MNHNS and SASEGT. This CDR3 is built from 16 residues. J lost 2 bases, V lost 10 bases, and 12 bases had no gene match. The CDR3 protein is CATHRSGTINTGELFF. The CDR3 region has the DNA TGTGCCACTCACCGTAGCGGGACTATAAACACCGGGGAGCTGTTTTTT.

The chain carries TRBV18 and TRBJ2-5, with TRBD1 identical over 9 bases. J lost 4 bases, V lost 0 bases, and 6 bases had no gene match. Per the germline V gene, CDR1 is KGHSH and CDR2 is LQKENI. This CDR3 has 16 residues. The CDR3 reads CASSPPSTGGRETQYF. CDR3 nucleotides: TGTGCCAGCTCACCACCGTCGACAGGGGGGCGAGAGACCCAGTACTTC.

This clonotype was recorded a few times. This chain uses TRBV6-6 with TRBJ2-7; 10 positions match TRBD1. V lost 5 bases, J lost 3 bases, and 10 bases stayed unmatched. This CDR3 comprises 16 residues. Per the germline V gene, CDR1 is MNHNY and CDR2 is SVGAGI (reference sequence). The CDR3 coding sequence is TGTGCCAGCAGTCATCGACAGGGGGCTGCTCTCTACGAGCAGTACTTC. It specifies CASSHRQGAALYEQYF.

This clonotype was recorded at least ten times. The chain combines TRBV7-2 with TRBJ2-7, with TRBD2 matching over 7 bases. V lost 5 bases and J lost 5; bases outside the gene matches: 9. Germline values: CDR1 SGHTA, CDR2 FQGNSA. This CDR3 has 14 amino acids. The CDR3: CASSLVGGGHEQYF. CDR3 in DNA: TGTGCCAGCAGCCTGGTGGGGGGAGGGCACGAGCAGTACTTC.

This clonotype occurred a few times. The chain is built from TRBV7-8 and TRBJ2-3; D unresolved. Trimming took off 3 bases at V and 0 bases at J, with 10 bases between the two ends. Germline V gene data show CDR1 as SGHVS and CDR2 as FQNEAQ. The CDR3 covers 15 residues. The CDR3 loop is CASSLNPSSTDTQYF. CDR3 DNA sequence: TGTGCCAGCAGCTTGAACCCTAGTAGCACAGATACGCAGTATTTT.

This clonotype was seen a handful of times. The rearrangement uses TRBV7-2 and TRBJ1-2, with D possibly matching TRBD1 (6 bases). Germline values: CDR1 SGHTA, CDR2 FQGNSA. Trimming left V 5 bases short and J 0 bases short, with 13 bases between. This CDR3 spans 15 amino acids. The CDR3 loop reads CASSRRTDANYGYTF. The CDR3 DNA sequence: TGTGCCAGCAGCCGGCGGACAGACGCTAACTATGGCTACACCTTC.

As for this clonotype: A read error may be the cause here, since a much bigger clone is one base away. V gene TRBV7-2 combines with J gene TRBJ1-2; D unclear. Trimming removed 7 bases at V and 0 bases at J, with 6 bases between. This CDR3 is built from 12 residues. CDR1 and CDR2 (germline): SGHTA, FQGNSA. As DNA, the CDR3 is TGTGCCAGCAACGTAGCTAACTATGGCTACACCTTC. It specifies CASNVANYGYTF.

The rearrangement uses TRBV12-3 or TRBV12-4 and TRBJ1-5, with unresolved D. Trimming took 3 bases from V and 4 from J, leaving 10 bases between them. This CDR3 is built from 14 residues. The CDR3 DNA reads as TGTGCCAGCAGTTTGGGTGGGGAAAATCAGCCCCAGCATTTT. Translating it yields CASSLGGENQPQHF.

A few counts support this clonotype. The chain links TRBV11-2 to TRBJ2-3, with 7 bases aligning to TRBD2. From germline, CDR1 is SGHAT and CDR2 FQNNGV. The CDR3 consists of 15 residues. V shed 5 bases, J shed 2 bases, and the junction held 7 bases outside the gene matches. The CDR3, as DNA: TGTGCCAGCAGCCCATTTGGGGGGGACACAGATACGCAGTATTTT. Its translation: CASSPFGGDTDTQYF.

This clonotype was recorded at least ten times. The rearrangement uses TRBV7-2 and TRBJ1-3, with D hard to call. The germline V gene has CDR1 SGHTA and CDR2 FQGNSA. The CDR3 covers 14 residues. Trimming left V 1 base short and J 0 bases short, with 4 bases between. CDR3 loop: CASSLVISGNTIYF. DNA for the CDR3: TGTGCCAGCAGCTTAGTAATCTCTGGAAACACCATATATTTT.

This chain links TRBV20-1 with TRBJ1-5, with 7 bases aligning to TRBD1. The CDR3 has 17 residues. After removal of 0 bases from V and 5 bases from J, the junction contained 13 bases not matched to a gene. Germline V gene sequence: CDR1 DFQATT, CDR2 SNEGSKA (reference sequence). CDR3 sequence: CSARDPARTGEDQPQHF. CDR3 DNA sequence: TGCAGTGCTAGAGATCCCGCCCGGACAGGTGAAGATCAGCCCCAGCATTTT.

This clonotype appeared a few times. The chain has TRBV19 and TRBJ1-1; D gene ambiguous. V gave up 8 bases and J gave up 4 bases, with 23 bases separating them. The CDR3 runs to 16 residues. Germline V gene data show CDR1 as LNHDA and CDR2 as SQIVND (reference sequence). CDR3 in DNA: TGTGCCAGTTGCCGGGAGTGGACCCACAGAACCACTGAAGCTTTCTTT. Translated, it gives CASCREWTHRTTEAFF.

This clonotype was seen at least ten times. This rearrangement joins TRBV7-2 to TRBJ1-6, with a possible D match to TRBD1 (6 bases). CDR3 size: 15 residues. V was shortened by 5 bases and J by 8 bases, with 16 bases between the two germline ends. Germline assignment: CDR1 SGHTA and CDR2 FQGNSA. CDR3 nucleotide sequence: TGTGCCAGCAGCGGGACGGGGGCAGGGGATTCACCCCTCCACTTT. Its translation is CASSGTGAGDSPLHF.

This clonotype was detected ten times or more. The rearrangement uses TRBV7-2 and TRBJ2-1; 14 bases are shared with TRBD2. Germline V gene lookup returns CDR1 SGHTA and CDR2 FQGNSA. J was trimmed by 6 bases and V by 0 bases; bases with no gene match: 1. The CDR3 length is 16 residues. The CDR3 sequence is CASSLAGTSGSNEQFF. CDR3 bases: TGTGCCAGCAGCTTAGCGGGGACTAGCGGGAGCAATGAGCAGTTCTTC.

This clonotype showed up just once. The chain employs TRBV4-2 and TRBJ1-4, with TRBD1 matching over 7 bases. Germline V lookup: CDR1 LGHNA, CDR2 YNFKEQ. The J segment lost 7 bases and the V segment lost 9 bases, leaving 11 bases of the junction unmatched. This CDR3 spans 14 amino acids. The CDR3 sequence is CASFSGTAGEKLFF. The CDR3, as DNA: TGTGCCAGTTTTTCCGGGACAGCTGGTGAAAAACTGTTTTTT.

The chain joins TRBV7-4 to TRBJ1-1; 12 bases match TRBD1. CDR1 and CDR2 from the germline V gene are SGHVT and SQSDAQ. The V gene end was trimmed by 7 bases and the J gene end by 8 bases; junction bases not matched to a gene: 14. The CDR3 runs 16 residues. This chain's CDR3 is CASTVIRGQGAGEAFF. The DNA of the CDR3 is TGTGCCAGCACCGTAATCCGGGGACAGGGGGCTGGCGAAGCTTTCTTT.

This clonotype was seen only a few times. The rearrangement uses TRBV19 and TRBJ1-1, with 8 bases that match TRBD1. Germline V gene data show CDR1 as LNHDA and CDR2 as SQIVND (reference sequence). V dropped 8 bases and J dropped 1; count of bases not matched to a gene: 15. CDR3 length: 17 residues. Written as DNA, the CDR3 is TGTGCCAGTTCCCAGGGGGCTGGGGGACTTTGGAACACTGAAGCTTTCTTT. Amino acid sequence: CASSQGAGGLWNTEAFF.

V and J are TRBV7-4 and TRBJ2-1, with D unclear. Per germline, CDR1 SGHVT and CDR2 SQSDAQ. Trimming took 5 bases from V and 4 from J, leaving 15 bases between them. CDR3 length: 15 amino acids. CDR3 residues: CASSPVRRHYNEQFF. The CDR3 coding sequence is TGTGCCAGCAGCCCTGTACGGCGCCATTACAATGAGCAGTTCTTC.

This clonotype appeared a single time. The rearrangement joins TRBV19 to TRBJ2-1; tentatively, D is TRBD2 (6 bases). From germline, CDR1 is LNHDA and CDR2 SQIVND (reference sequence). The CDR3 length is 17 residues. Trimming cost V 5 bases and J 6 bases, with 23 bases left between them. In nucleotides, the CDR3 is TGTGCCAGTAGTCTCCGCGGGGTAGCGGCTAACTTCAATGAGCAGTTCTTC. This encodes CASSLRGVAANFNEQFF.

The CDR3 bases are TGTGCCAGCAGCAACGAGTGGGAGCCCCAGCATTTT. Residues: CASSNEWEPQHF. The J gene is TRBJ1-5, the V gene TRBV12-3 or TRBV12-4; D gene ambiguous. The CDR3 runs to 12 residues. Trimming left V 6 bases short and J 8 bases short, with 11 bases between.

The rearrangement links TRBV4-2 to TRBJ2-1; 13 bases are shared with TRBD2. The CDR3 runs to 20 residues. V lost 4 bases and J lost 3; bases outside the gene matches: 15. CDR1 and CDR2 from the germline V gene are LGHNA and YNFKEQ. CDR3 in amino acids: CASSRNELAGGESGYNEQFF. CDR3 nucleotides: TGTGCCAGCAGCCGGAACGAACTAGCGGGGGGGGAATCAGGCTACAATGAGCAGTTCTTC.